These 25 T cell receptor beta chains share one sample of origin, sequenced in a study of identical twins. Via MiXCR, TCRdb re-called the 5' RACE reads, giving one row per CDR3 protein. The table lists over 500,000 distinct CDR3 sequences, 22% of them singletons. These same records also appear under a second study, on T cells expressing NK-cell markers.

Material for sequencing was CD4+ T cells sorted from blood. Source of these receptors: a woman in her late teens or twenties in good health.

This clonotype was recorded a few times. The J gene is TRBJ1-1, the V gene TRBV12-3 or TRBV12-4; 7 bases are shared with TRBD1. V shed 5 bases, J shed 0 bases, and the junction held 9 bases outside the gene matches. CDR3 length: 16 amino acids. The DNA for the CDR3 is TGTGCCAGCAGTCCGTACAGGGGACTTATGAACACTGAAGCTTTCTTT. This translates into CASSPYRGLMNTEAFF.

This clonotype was found a few times. The chain joins TRBV12-3 or TRBV12-4 to TRBJ1-1; 10 bases match TRBD1. The CDR3 runs 16 residues. V lost 5 bases and J lost 4; bases outside the gene matches: 10. DNA for the CDR3: TGTGCCAGCAGTCCCCGGGACAGGGGTGGAGGCACTGAAGCTTTCTTT. Translation: CASSPRDRGGGTEAFF.

The sample holds a few counts of this clonotype. The junction differs from germline at one of its ends, possibly a read error. The gene calls are TRBV6-1 and TRBJ2-7; the D gene could be TRBD1 or TRBD2 (5 bases each). The germline V gene has CDR1 MNHNS and CDR2 SASEGT. This CDR3 region has 15 residues. The CDR3 protein is CASSRGARVGSTVNF. The CDR3 DNA is TGTGCCAGCAGTCGGGGCGCCAGGGTGGGCAGTACGGTGAACTTC.

The genes are TRBV12-3 or TRBV12-4 and TRBJ2-3; a possible D gene is TRBD1 (5 bases). The CDR3 covers 15 residues. V shed 2 bases and J shed 2 bases, with 11 bases lying between them. The CDR3 nucleotides are TGTGCCAGCAGTTTATTCGCGACAGACACAGATACGCAGTATTTT. This encodes CASSLFATDTDTQYF.

This clonotype showed up just a few times. The rearrangement links TRBV9 to TRBJ2-5, with 10 bases fitting TRBD2. CDR1 and CDR2 from the germline V gene are SGDLS and YYNGEE. CDR3 length equals 14 residues. V shed 2 bases and J 5 bases; nucleotides not matched to a gene: 3. The CDR3 bases are TGTGCCAGCAGCGTGACTAGCGGGTGGGAGACCCAGTACTTC. As protein: CASSVTSGWETQYF.

The genes are TRBV5-5 and TRBJ1-1; no reliable D call. V lost 4 bases to trimming and J lost 11 bases, with 15 bases between them. In germline, CDR1 is SGHKS, CDR2 YYEKEE (reference sequence). There are 12 residues in the CDR3. The CDR3 nucleotides are TGTGCCAGCAGCCTAAACCAGATGACGGCTTTCTTT. It specifies CASSLNQMTAFF.

The chain couples TRBV11-3 to TRBJ2-7; D not certain. Trimming took 0 bases from V and 0 from J, leaving 15 bases between them. There are 17 residues in the CDR3. CDR1 is SGHNT and CDR2 is YENEEA in the germline V gene. CDR3 sequence: CASSLEVRTHDSYEQYF. The CDR3 DNA reads TGTGCCAGCAGCTTAGAAGTTAGGACGCACGACTCCTACGAGCAGTACTTC.

This rearrangement joins TRBV20-1 to TRBJ1-1, with no clear D. This CDR3 has 13 amino acids. Deletions cut 1 base from V and 3 bases from J, with 9 bases between. CDR1 is DFQATT and CDR2 is SNEGSKA in the germline V gene (reference sequence). The DNA of the CDR3 is TGCAGTGCTAGAGGGGAACCCGACACTGAAGCTTTCTTT. Its translation is CSARGEPDTEAFF.

The rearrangement uses TRBV6-1 and TRBJ2-1, with 10 bases that match TRBD1. Per germline, CDR1 MNHNS and CDR2 SASEGT. The CDR3 length is 16 residues. The trim removed 5 bases at V and 3 bases at J, leaving 7 bases unmatched. CDR3 coding DNA: TGTGCCAGCAGTCCACGTGGGACAGGGGACTACAATGAGCAGTTCTTC. Amino acids: CASSPRGTGDYNEQFF.

This clonotype was seen ten or more times. This chain links TRBV12-3 or TRBV12-4 with TRBJ1-6; no clear D. The V and J ends lost 6 bases and 8 bases respectively, with 17 bases between them. CDR3 length equals 15 residues. CDR3 sequence reads: CASSPLTTGHSPLHF. CDR3 bases: TGTGCCAGCAGCCCCCTCACAACTGGGCATTCACCCCTCCACTTT.

Many counts were recorded for this clonotype. The V call is TRBV20-1, the J call TRBJ1-2; tentatively, D is TRBD1 (6 bases). Trimming took off 0 bases at V and 4 bases at J, with 9 bases between the two ends. CDR1 DFQATT and CDR2 SNEGSKA come from the germline V gene (reference sequence). The CDR3 contains 13 residues. The DNA of the CDR3 is TGCAGTGCTAGAGATCCGACAGGCTATGGCTACACCTTC. It translates to CSARDPTGYGYTF.

This clonotype was seen ten or more times. This chain joins TRBV10-3 and TRBJ2-1; 10 nucleotides match TRBD2. The CDR3 sequence is 13 residues long. The junction had 1 base not matched to a gene; V was cut back by 6 bases and J by 5 bases. Germline CDR1 reads ENHRY; CDR2 reads SYGVKD. The CDR3 is CAIRLAGNNEQFF. The CDR3 nucleotides are TGTGCCATCAGACTAGCGGGAAACAATGAGCAGTTCTTC.

The chain uses TRBV18 and TRBJ1-4; D ambiguous. Germline CDR1 KGHSH, CDR2 LQKENI. The CDR3 contains 13 residues. V lost 4 bases and J lost 7, with 10 bases in between. The CDR3: CASSRSASEKLFF. For the CDR3, the DNA is TGTGCCAGCTCACGCTCGGCGAGTGAAAAACTGTTTTTT.

This chain joins TRBV7-7 and TRBJ1-2; TRBD1 is a possible D gene (5 bases). CDR1 and CDR2 from the germline V gene are SSHAT and FNYEAQ (reference sequence). With 4 bases removed from V and 0 bases from J, the gap between germline ends came to 18 bases. The CDR3 sequence is 17 residues long. The DNA for the CDR3 is TGTGCCAGCAGCTCCTTACTAGACAGAGACTCTAACTATGGCTACACCTTC. Translated, it gives CASSSLLDRDSNYGYTF.

The genes are TRBV7-2 and TRBJ2-2; a weak D match, TRBD1 (6 bases). Per the germline V gene, CDR1 is SGHTA and CDR2 is FQGNSA. The V and J ends lost 2 bases and 8 bases respectively, with 15 bases between them. The CDR3 covers 15 residues. CDR3 loop: CASSLYTGYEGELFF. DNA of the CDR3: TGTGCCAGCAGCTTATACACAGGGTACGAAGGGGAGCTGTTTTTT.

In this sample, this clonotype turned up a few times. The rearrangement uses TRBV20-1 and TRBJ2-3; the D is unclear. The CDR3 covers 13 residues. Germline V gene data show CDR1 as DFQATT and CDR2 as SNEGSKA (reference sequence). Trimming left V 6 bases short and J 2 bases short, with 12 bases between. CDR3 nucleotide sequence: TGCAGTGCCCTGAAATCCACCACAGATACGCAGTATTTT. Its translation is CSALKSTTDTQYF.

V and J are TRBV6-1 and TRBJ2-3, with D hard to call. Trimming took off 6 bases at V and 5 bases at J, with 12 bases between the two ends. The CDR3 runs 13 residues. Germline-derived CDR1 and CDR2 are MNHNS and SASEGT. CDR3 DNA sequence: TGTGCCAGCAGGTCCGGGCATGGAGATACGCAGTATTTT. This encodes CASRSGHGDTQYF.

This chain connects TRBV4-1 to TRBJ2-7; D unclear. CDR3 length: 13 amino acids. CDR1 and CDR2 (germline): MGHRA, YSYEKL. Between the trimmed V and J ends, which lost 1 base and 5 bases, there was a span of 9 bases. The CDR3 loop reads CASSQVRSDEQYF. Here the CDR3 DNA reads TGCGCCAGCAGCCAAGTAAGGAGCGACGAGCAGTACTTC.

This clonotype was counted between two and nine times. The chain employs TRBV20-1 and TRBJ2-3; 7 nucleotides agree with TRBD2. Germline V CDR1 and CDR2: DFQATT, SNEGSKA (reference sequence). This CDR3 is built from 14 residues. With V trimmed by 7 bases and J by 2 bases, 9 bases remained unmatched. The CDR3 DNA reads as TGCAGTGTAGATGGGAGGGTTCCCACAGATACGCAGTATTTT. It is translated as CSVDGRVPTDTQYF.

The sample holds a few counts of this clonotype. This chain uses TRBV5-1 with TRBJ1-2, with a possible D match to TRBD1 (5 bases). This CDR3 comprises 15 residues. V was cut by 0 bases and J by 4 bases, with 13 bases left in between. CDR1 and CDR2 from the germline V gene are SGHRS and YFSETQ. CDR3 DNA: TGCGCCAGCAGCTTGGCCTCCGGGACGGCCTATGGCTACACCTTC. This encodes CASSLASGTAYGYTF.

V usage is TRBV3-1 and J usage is TRBJ2-7, with 9 bases identical to TRBD1. Germline trimming cut 4 bases from V and 2 bases from J; bases unmatched to any gene: 9. The length of the CDR3 is 16 residues. CDR1 LGHDT and CDR2 YNNKEL come from the germline V gene (reference sequence). CDR3: CASSLHRQGGPYEQYF. The CDR3 nucleotides read TGTGCCAGCAGCCTCCATCGACAGGGGGGCCCCTACGAGCAGTACTTC.

V is TRBV5-1 and J is TRBJ2-1, with TRBD2 matching 7 bases. V dropped 4 bases and J dropped 2; count of bases not matched to a gene: 9. The CDR3 extends over 16 amino acids. The V gene's germline CDR1 is SGHRS and CDR2 YFSETQ. CDR3 nucleotides: TGCGCCAGCAGCCTTGGAATGGGGGGGACCTACAATGAGCAGTTCTTC. Translation gives CASSLGMGGTYNEQFF.

This clonotype was seen repeatedly, ten times or more. The genes are TRBV7-2 and TRBJ1-2, with D tentatively TRBD1 (5 bases). Between the trimmed V and J ends, which lost 5 bases and 1 base, there was a span of 17 bases. Germline-derived CDR1 and CDR2 are SGHTA and FQGNSA. The CDR3 totals 16 residues. The chain's CDR3 is CASSPTGPRINYGYTF. DNA of the CDR3: TGTGCCAGCAGCCCCACGGGACCAAGAATTAACTATGGCTACACCTTC.

This clonotype was seen many times. This rearrangement joins TRBV20-1 to TRBJ2-3; tentative D call: TRBD2 (5 bases). The CDR3 extends over 13 amino acids. V lost 1 base to trimming and J lost 0 bases, with 5 bases between them. Germline CDR1 and CDR2: DFQATT and SNEGSKA (reference sequence). For the CDR3, the DNA is TGCAGTGCTAGAGGGACTAGCACAGATACGCAGTATTTT. Translating gives CSARGTSTDTQYF.

The chain employs TRBV7-8 and TRBJ2-5; TRBD2 agrees at 7 bases. The CDR3 covers 17 residues. After removal of 2 bases from V and 5 bases from J, the junction contained 14 bases not matched to a gene. Germline V CDR1 and CDR2: SGHVS, FQNEAQ. Here the CDR3 reads CASSLTRLAGLGETQYF. CDR3 DNA: TGTGCCAGCAGCTTAACAAGATTAGCGGGCCTGGGGGAGACCCAGTACTTC.